These 21 T cell receptor beta chains came from one sample sequenced in a study of neoadjuvant anti-PD-1 for oral cavity cancer. The sample's time point: after neoadjuvant nivolumab, at surgical resection. Profiled with immunoSEQ multiplex PCR; TCRdb holds only in-frame clones, not every one. Of roughly 25,000 clones listed, roughly 29% were seen once; the top ten hold about 16%. The sequences come from tumor tissue, collected after nivolumab (anti-PD-1) treatment. These receptors came from a person aged 35-79 years with oral cavity squamous cell carcinoma.

This clone was recorded at least ten times. This rearrangement joins TRBV7-2 to TRBJ1-2; D is unresolved. Per the germline V gene, CDR1 is SGHTA and CDR2 is FQGNSA. CDR3 size: 13 residues. V was pared by 1 base and J by 6 bases, with 9 bases between. Here the CDR3 reads CASSLGVRNGYTF. The CDR3 nucleotides are TGTGCCAGCAGCTTAGGTGTGAGAAATGGCTACACCTTC.

This clone came up a few times. The CDR3 spells CASSSDRVRDGYTF. DNA of the CDR3: TGTGCCAGCAGCAGTGACAGGGTAAGGGATGGCTACACCTTC. The rearrangement links TRBV5-6 to TRBJ1-2, with 7 bases lining up with TRBD1. Germline CDR1 is SGHDT and CDR2 is YYEEEE. The V and J ends lost 4 bases and 6 bases, in that order; junction bases with no gene match: 9. This CDR3 comprises 14 residues.

In this sample, this clone turned up many times. Since the CDR3 does not end with the conserved phenylalanine or tryptophan, this likely comes from a read error. Because the CDR3's place on the DNA is in doubt, the DNA is left out and the CDR3 is given as listed by TCRdb. This chain connects TRBV4-1 to TRBJ2-3; the D call TRBD1 from the table was never checked on the DNA. CDR1 is MGHRA and CDR2 is YSYEKL in the germline V gene. The CDR3 comprises 14 residues, both ends counted. Here the CDR3 reads CASSQPHGRDRAYY.

This chain links TRBV6-4 with TRBJ1-6; D not certain. Germline V gene lookup returns CDR1 MRHNA and CDR2 SNTAGT. Trimming cost V 0 bases and J 7 bases, with 4 bases left between them. The CDR3 runs to 13 residues. The DNA for the CDR3 is TGTGCCAGCAGTGACTCTTGGAATTCACCCCTCCACTTT. Translating gives CASSDSWNSPLHF.

In this sample, this clone turned up a few times. The gene calls are TRBV6-5 and TRBJ1-2, with D possibly being TRBD1 (6 bases). The V and J ends lost 0 bases and 4 bases respectively, with 6 bases between them. In germline, CDR1 is MNHEY, CDR2 SVGAGI. The CDR3 is made up of 13 amino acids. The CDR3: CASSYSGAYGYTF. The CDR3 bases are TGTGCCAGCAGTTACTCGGGGGCCTATGGCTACACCTTC.

This clone was detected many times. The rearrangement links TRBV19 to TRBJ2-3, with D possibly matching TRBD1 (5 bases). The length of the CDR3 is 15 residues. Per germline, CDR1 LNHDA and CDR2 SQIVND (reference sequence). Trimming pared 6 bases from V and 6 bases from J, leaving 19 bases between. CDR3 loop: CASRSGLGATDTQYF. CDR3 coding DNA: TGTGCCAGTAGGTCCGGGTTAGGGGCCACGGATACGCAGTATTTT.

This clone has a handful of counts. V usage is TRBV6-6 and J usage is TRBJ2-7; 8 bases are a match to TRBD1. CDR1 and CDR2 (germline): MNHNY, SVGAGI (reference sequence). CDR3 length equals 15 residues. The junction had 3 bases not matched to a gene; V was cut back by 0 bases and J by 2 bases. The CDR3 DNA follows: TGTGCCAGCAGTTACTCCAGGGGGCGCACCTACGAGCAGTACTTC. Translated, it gives CASSYSRGRTYEQYF.

The sample holds a few counts of this clone. The chain has TRBV29-1 and TRBJ2-7, with TRBD1 identical over 8 bases. Germline V gene sequence: CDR1 SQVTM, CDR2 ANQGSEA. The CDR3 runs to 16 residues. V gave up 3 bases and J gave up 6 bases; unmatched junction bases: 16. In DNA, the CDR3 is TGCAGCGTTGAGGAGTGTTTTGGACAGGGACGGTTCGAGCAGTACTTC. Protein product: CSVEECFGQGRFEQYF.

This clone showed up just a few times. The chain links TRBV30 to TRBJ1-6, with D perhaps TRBD1 (5 bases). The germline V gene encodes CDR1 GTSNPN and CDR2 SVGIG (reference sequence). The CDR3 has 16 residues. Trimming stripped 4 bases from V and 0 bases from J, with 13 bases between. The CDR3 sequence: CAWILAGSSYNSPLHF. The CDR3 DNA follows: TGTGCCTGGATATTGGCAGGGAGCTCCTATAATTCACCCCTCCACTTT.

This clone was detected only a few times. The chain is built from TRBV30 and TRBJ2-7, with D perhaps TRBD1 or TRBD2 (5 bases each). V was shortened by 1 base and J by 3 bases, with 10 bases between the two germline ends. The germline gives CDR1 GTSNPN, CDR2 SVGIG (reference sequence). The CDR3 length is 13 residues. For the CDR3, the DNA is TGTGCCTGGAGTGCAGGGACCTACTACGAGCAGTACTTC. Translating gives CAWSAGTYYEQYF.

This clone was detected a few times. The chain links TRBV30 to TRBJ2-1; 10 positions agree with TRBD1. J gave up 4 bases and V 6 bases, and 3 bases lay outside the gene matches. Germline V CDR1 and CDR2: GTSNPN, SVGIG (reference sequence). The CDR3 has 13 amino acids. Here the CDR3 DNA reads TGTGCCTGCGGACAGGGGGATTACAATGAGCAGTTCTTC. Translating it yields CACGQGDYNEQFF.

V and J are TRBV11-2 and TRBJ2-7; D unclear. Trimming stripped 5 bases from V and 0 bases from J, with 17 bases between. The CDR3 sequence is 16 residues long. CDR1 SGHAT and CDR2 FQNNGV come from the germline V gene. The CDR3 DNA sequence: TGTGCCAGCAGCCTCTCCGCCTCCTCGAGCTCCTACGAGCAGTACTTC. Protein: CASSLSASSSSYEQYF.

This chain links TRBV4-1 with TRBJ1-2; D perhaps matches TRBD1 (5 bases). The CDR3 runs to 12 residues. CDR1 and CDR2 (germline): MGHRA, YSYEKL. V was pared by 0 bases and J by 8 bases, with 7 bases between. The CDR3 region has the DNA TGCGCCAGCAGCCAAGATTGGGGCGGCTACACCTTC. This codes for CASSQDWGGYTF.

This clone was found a few times. The chain carries TRBV12-5 and TRBJ1-5; weak D call: TRBD1 (5 bases). This CDR3 is 15 amino acids long. Germline assignment: CDR1 LGHNT and CDR2 FRNRAP. Trimming pared 5 bases from V and 0 bases from J, leaving 11 bases between. The DNA for the CDR3 is TGTGCTAGTGGTACAGGCTCGAGTAGCAATCAGCCCCAGCATTTT. Its translation is CASGTGSSSNQPQHF.

This clone is medium-sized in the sample. CDR3 sequence: CASSPPRDSYGYTF. CDR3 DNA sequence: TGCGCCAGCAGCCCACCCAGGGATAGCTATGGCTACACCTTC. The gene calls are TRBV5-1 and TRBJ1-2; perhaps TRBD1 as D (5 bases). The CDR3 loop spans 14 amino acids. Trimming stripped 4 bases from V and 4 bases from J, with 14 bases between. Germline V CDR1 and CDR2: SGHRS, YFSETQ. Full variable domain (missing parts from reference TRBV5-1 and TRBJ1-2): KAGVTQTPRYLIKTRGQQVTLSCSPISGHRSVSWYQQTPGQGLQFLFEYFSETQRNKGNFPGRFSGRQFSNSRSEMNVSTLELGDSALYLCASSPPRDSYGYTFGSGTRLTVV.

This chain uses TRBV27 with TRBJ2-7; TRBD1 agrees at 7 bases. The germline gives CDR1 MNHEY, CDR2 SMNVEV (reference sequence). CDR3 size: 14 residues. V lost 6 bases to trimming and J lost 6 bases; unmatched junction nucleotides: 11. CDR3 residues: CASRLTGVEFEQYF. The CDR3 DNA reads TGTGCCAGCAGACTTACAGGGGTCGAGTTCGAGCAGTACTTC.

This rearrangement joins TRBV30 to TRBJ2-5; D possibly corresponds to TRBD1 (6 bases). The CDR3 is 13 amino acids. The germline V gene has CDR1 GTSNPN and CDR2 SVGIG (reference sequence). Deletions cut 4 bases from V and 5 bases from J, with 14 bases between. The CDR3 region is CAWTGWGPETQYF. CDR3 nucleotides: TGTGCCTGGACTGGTTGGGGGCCCGAGACCCAGTACTTC.

CDR3 in amino acids: CASSDRTRTYEQYF. CDR3 in DNA: TGTGCCAGCAGTGACCGGACTAGAACCTACGAGCAGTACTTC. The chain recombines TRBV2 with TRBJ2-7, with 7 bases aligning to TRBD2. Germline assignment: CDR1 SNHLY and CDR2 FYNNEI. V lost 3 bases, J lost 2 bases, and 4 bases stayed unmatched. This CDR3 region has 14 residues.

V gene TRBV27 combines with J gene TRBJ1-2; no definite D call. The CDR3 is 15 amino acids. Trimming shortened V by 6 bases and J by 0 bases, and 14 bases separated the two germline ends. CDR1 and CDR2 (germline): MNHEY, SMNVEV (reference sequence). CDR3 sequence reads: CASRLAATANYGYTF. The CDR3 nucleotides are TGTGCCAGCAGGTTGGCAGCCACAGCTAACTATGGCTACACCTTC.

The rearrangement uses TRBV16 and TRBJ1-1, with D unclear. The germline V gene has CDR1 KGHSY and CDR2 FQNENV. The CDR3 runs 13 residues. V was shortened by 2 bases and J by 1 base, with 5 bases between the two germline ends. CDR3 DNA: TGTGCCAGCAGCCAACAGGAGAACACTGAAGCTTTCTTT. It codes for CASSQQENTEAFF.

This clone was observed a few times. The V call is TRBV5-6, the J call TRBJ2-2; possibly TRBD1 for D (5 bases). From germline, CDR1 is SGHDT and CDR2 YYEEEE. The CDR3 totals 15 residues. With 7 bases removed from V and 3 bases from J, the gap between germline ends came to 16 bases. In nucleotides, the CDR3 is TGTGCCAGCGCGGAAAGTGACAGAGACACCGGGGAGCTGTTTTTT. It codes for CASAESDRDTGELFF.